This TCR beta chain was captured in a study of shared clonotypes between healthy human individuals. Across the whole study: A few men and a couple of women, aged 18 to 49, were donors. Study results and caveats: Sequencing depth was a factor that was expected to affect clonotype sharing among donors.

The CDR3 extends over 13 amino acids. Trimming took 0 bases from V and 4 from J; bases not matched to a gene: 1. CDR1 SQVTM and CDR2 ANQGSEA come from the germline V gene. In regard to this clone: What it recognizes is unknown.

Measured with immunoSEQ multiplex PCR; TCRdb has only the in-frame clones, and not every one. The data contain about 520,000 clones, approximately 81% of them seen just once; the ten biggest clones take up roughly 13%. Sample: PBMCs. V is TRBV29-1 and J is TRBJ1-1, with 8 nucleotides matching TRBD1. The TCR originated in a woman in her thirties or forties in good health. Some clones in this sample may be carry-over from other donors' samples. The CDR3 bases are TGCAGCGTTGAAGAGACAGGGGTCACTGAAGCTTTCTTT. Protein sequence: CSVEETGVTEAFF.